This TCR beta chain derives from a study of blood T cell repertoires in COVID-19. Repertoires were generated with immunoSEQ multiplex PCR, while TCRdb's copy carries only in-frame clones and drops some. The sample includes about 130,000 clones, approximately 89% seen only once; the top ten take over 9%. The CDR3 is 17 residues long. This sequence joins TRBV21-1 and TRBJ2-1; the D segment call TRBD1 is taken from the table without a DNA check. TRBV21-1 is tagged as a pseudogene. Sequenced input: peripheral blood. This clonotype was obtained from a middle-aged man with acute or convalescent COVID-19. The CDR3 is CASSKVPGGGFLDEQFF. Here the CDR3 DNA reads TGTGCCAGCAGCAAAGTACCAGGGGGTGGGTTTTTGGATGAGCAGTTCTTC.